This record covers a single TCR beta chain. Its specificity is not known. The junction does not match germline at one end; this may be a read error. Germline CDR1 and CDR2: LGHNT and FRNRAP. This CDR3 has 14 residues. This table comes from immunoSEQ multiplex PCR, and its TCRdb copy is limited to in-frame clones, with some not included. The sample contains 200,000 or so clones, 80% to 90% of which appear only once. This sample was included in a study of cytomegalovirus exposure and HLA in healthy donors. Regarding the study as a whole: Listed as cytomegalovirus-associated were 150 or so TCR beta chains.

The rearrangement joins TRBV12-5 to TRBJ2-7, with D tentatively TRBD2 (6 bases). Sequenced material: PBMCs. The TCR comes from a woman aged 30 to 39 in good health and CMV-seropositive. CDR3 in DNA: TGTGCTAGTGGTTTGGTAAACCCGCCCTATGAGCGGGACTTC. It codes for CASGLVNPPYERDF.